Sequencing of this T cell receptor (beta chain) was carried out in a study of blood T cell repertoires in COVID-19. The overall study: Some COVID-19 samples were acute and others convalescent; all came from the United States, Italy and Spain. The analysed material was cDNA or gDNA that came from T cells, B-cell-depleted T cells, or PBMCs.

The germline CDR1 and CDR2 sequences are WNHNN and SYGVQD (reference sequence). The CDR3 has 16 amino acids. V was cut by 3 bases and J by 4 bases, with 13 bases left in between. Authors' analysis steps: Amplification of reference gene primers provided the estimated nucleated cell counts. The protocol was immunoSEQ multiplex PCR, while the TCRdb copy is restricted to in-frame clones and leaves out a portion. The DNA was the basis for D and trimming; V, J and clone size are from that table. The top ten clones hold roughly 2.3% of a sample with roughly 220,000 clones, 70% to 90% of them seen once. This TCR derives from a man under 40 who had recovered from COVID-19. The chain links TRBV10-1 to TRBJ2-6, with D perhaps TRBD1 (7 bases). Sequencing was carried out using peripheral blood. For the CDR3, the DNA is TGCGCCAGCAGTGAAGACAGGGACTCGGGGGCCAACGTCCTGACTTTC. Amino acids: CASSEDRDSGANVLTF.